These T cell receptor beta chains were read from a single sample in a study of blood T cell repertoires in COVID-19. TCRdb keeps only in-frame clones here, not all; method: immunoSEQ multiplex PCR. The table shows approximately 70,000 clones, with roughly 72% occurring only once. Sequenced: peripheral blood. These receptors were collected from a man aged 55 to 70 with COVID-19, enrolled during active disease. CDR3s include the opening cysteine and the closing phenylalanine or tryptophan. A D gene is named only where the DNA matches it firmly. Size is stated for part of the rows, as once, few or many counts, or as a class when the clone is expanded.

>TRBD2|TRBJ2-1|NA|TRBV18
CASSPSGLAGGDEQFF
TGTGCCAGCTCACCATCGGGACTAGCGGGAGGGGATGAGCAGTTCTTC
>NA|TRBJ1-2|many|TRBV27
CASSSALGRAYGYTF
TGTGCCAGCAGTTCGGCGTTAGGGAGGGCCTATGGCTACACCTTC
>TRBD2|TRBJ2-3|NA|TRBV5-6
CASSLLAGIGSTDTQYF
TGTGCCAGCAGCTTACTAGCGGGCATAGGTAGCACAGATACGCAGTATTTT
>TRBD1|TRBJ2-1|few|TRBV3-1/TRBV3-2
CASSQGVGQGSNEQFF
TGTGCCAGCAGCCAAGGGGTTGGACAGGGGTCGAATGAGCAGTTCTTC
>TRBD1|TRBJ2-2|NA|TRBV7-3
CASSPMAGGNGELFF
TGTGCCAGCAGCCCCATGGCAGGGGGCAACGGGGAGCTGTTTTTT
>TRBD2|TRBJ2-7|NA|TRBV3-1/TRBV3-2
CASSQVREGEQYF
TGTGCCAGCAGCCAAGTGAGGGAGGGAGAGCAGTACTTC
>TRBD1|TRBJ2-3|once|TRBV24-1
CATSDIDRVDTQYF
TGTGCCACCAGTGATATCGACAGGGTTGATACGCAGTATTTT
>TRBD1|TRBJ1-5|NA|TRBV6-5
CASRDRGGQPQHF
TGTGCCAGCAGGGACAGGGGAGGTCAGCCCCAGCATTTT
>TRBD2|TRBJ2-1|NA|TRBV6-5
CASIGLAGDNEQFF
TGTGCCAGCATAGGACTAGCGGGAGACAATGAGCAGTTCTTC
>NA|TRBJ1-2|NA|TRBV5-1
CASSNGADYGYTF
TGCGCCAGCTCCAATGGGGCGGACTATGGCTACACCTTC
>NA|TRBJ1-1|few|TRBV7-9
CASSLDRVNTEAFF
TGTGCCAGCAGCTTAGACAGGGTGAACACTGAAGCTTTCTTT
>TRBD1|TRBJ1-5|NA|TRBV6-6
CASSYPPGGGQPQHF
TGTGCCAGCAGTTACCCCCCAGGGGGAGGTCAGCCCCAGCATTTT
>TRBD1|TRBJ2-7|NA|TRBV18
CASSPVGGQGYEQYF
TGTGCCAGCTCACCAGTTGGGGGACAGGGTTACGAGCAGTACTTC
>NA|TRBJ2-1|NA|TRBV5-1
CASSPVAGSYNEQFF
TGCGCCAGCAGCCCAGTTGCGGGGTCGTACAATGAGCAGTTCTTC
>NA|TRBJ1-2|NA|TRBV11-1
CASSTNNQGYTF
TGTGCCAGCAGCACCAACAACCAGGGCTACACCTTC
>NA|TRBJ1-3|NA|TRBV18
CASSAGGTDSGNTIYF
TGTGCCAGCTCAGCTGGGGGGACGGACTCTGGAAACACCATATATTTT
>NA|TRBJ2-1|NA|TRBV19
CASSTLGGGGEQFF
TGTGCCAGTAGTACCCTCGGAGGGGGGGGTGAGCAGTTCTTC
>TRBD2|TRBJ2-1|NA|TRBV18
CASSPNGGYNEQFF
TGTGCCAGCTCACCAAACGGGGGGTACAATGAGCAGTTCTTC
>TRBD1|TRBJ2-7|NA|TRBV5-5
CASSLGDSSSYEQYF
TGTGCCAGCAGCTTGGGGGACAGCAGCTCCTACGAGCAGTACTTC
>NA|TRBJ2-7|NA|TRBV6-2/TRBV6-3
CASSKGAYEQYF
TGTGCCAGCAGCAAGGGGGCCTACGAGCAGTACTTC
>TRBD2|TRBJ2-6|NA|TRBV28
CASGWTSEVLLTF
TGTGCCAGCGGGTGGACTAGCGAAGTCCTCCTGACTTTC
>TRBD1|TRBJ1-6|NA|TRBV18
CASSRDRGSNSPLHF
TGTGCCAGCTCACGGGACAGGGGAAGTAATTCACCCCTCCACTTT
>NA|TRBJ2-2|NA|TRBV5-6
CASSLLVLTGELFF
TGTGCCAGCAGCTTGCTAGTTTTAACCGGGGAGCTGTTTTTT
>NA|TRBJ1-2|NA|TRBV6-5
CASSNRDGYTF
TGTGCCAGCAGTAACAGAGATGGCTACACCTTC
>NA|TRBJ2-3|once|TRBV27
CASSLSLSRTGDTQYF
TGTGCCAGCAGTTTGTCCTTGAGTCGCACGGGAGATACGCAGTATTTT
>TRBD2|TRBJ2-5|NA|TRBV5-4
CASSLASGSQETQYF
TGTGCCAGCAGCTTGGCTAGCGGAAGCCAAGAGACCCAGTACTTC
>TRBD2|TRBJ2-1|once|TRBV9
CASSAGSGGPYNEQFF
TGTGCCAGCAGCGCTGGTAGCGGGGGGCCCTACAATGAGCAGTTCTTC
>NA|TRBJ2-6|NA|TRBV6-4
CASSPGIGANVLTF
TGTGCCAGCAGTCCGGGGATTGGGGCCAACGTCCTGACTTTC
>TRBD1|TRBJ2-1|NA|TRBV28
CASSLGDRDHNEQFF
TGTGCCAGCAGTTTAGGAGACAGGGATCACAATGAGCAGTTCTTC
>NA|TRBJ1-3|NA|TRBV5-6
CASSLALGNTIYF
TGTGCCAGCAGCTTGGCCTTGGGAAACACCATATATTTT
>NA|TRBJ2-1|NA|TRBV11-3
CASSPMTRLDNEQFF
TGTGCCAGCAGCCCCATGACTAGATTGGACAATGAGCAGTTCTTC
>NA|TRBJ1-1|once|TRBV14
CASSIHLAGTEAFF
TGTGCCAGCAGCATACACCTCGCGGGCACTGAAGCTTTCTTT
>NA|TRBJ2-1|few|TRBV9
CASSVGPGIGNEQFF
TGTGCCAGCAGCGTAGGACCGGGGATCGGCAATGAGCAGTTCTTC